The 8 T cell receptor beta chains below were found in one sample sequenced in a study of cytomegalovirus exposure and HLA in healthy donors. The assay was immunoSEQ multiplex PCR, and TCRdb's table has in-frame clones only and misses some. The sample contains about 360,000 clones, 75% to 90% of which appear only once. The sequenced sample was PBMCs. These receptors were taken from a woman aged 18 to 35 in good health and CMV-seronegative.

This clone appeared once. The CDR3 DNA sequence: TGTGCCAGCAGAAGACAGGCTTCAACTAATGAAAAACTGTTTTTT. Translating gives CASRRQASTNEKLFF. The chain couples TRBV2 to TRBJ1-4; a possible D gene is TRBD1 (6 bases). The CDR3 is made up of 15 amino acids. Between the trimmed V and J ends, which lost 6 bases and 0 bases, there was a span of 11 bases. Germline CDR1 is SNHLY and CDR2 is FYNNEI.

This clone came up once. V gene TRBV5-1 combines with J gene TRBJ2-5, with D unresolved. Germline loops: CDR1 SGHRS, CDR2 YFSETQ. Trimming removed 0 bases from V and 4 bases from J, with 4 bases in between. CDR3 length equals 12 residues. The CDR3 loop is CASSLDGETQYF. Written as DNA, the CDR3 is TGCGCCAGCAGCTTGGACGGAGAGACCCAGTACTTC.

The CDR3 DNA follows: TGCGCCAGCAGCTTGGAATCGGTCACTGAAGCTTTCTTT. This translates into CASSLESVTEAFF. J is TRBJ1-1 and V is TRBV5-1, with D unresolved. Germline assignment: CDR1 SGHRS and CDR2 YFSETQ. This CDR3 is 13 amino acids long. V dropped 0 bases and J dropped 4 bases, with 7 bases sitting between them. Filled out from reference TRBV5-1 and TRBJ1-1, the complete variable domain reads KAGVTQTPRYLIKTRGQQVTLSCSPISGHRSVSWYQQTPGQGLQFLFEYFSETQRNKGNFPGRFSGRQFSNSRSEMNVSTLELGDSALYLCASSLESVTEAFFGQGTRLTVV.

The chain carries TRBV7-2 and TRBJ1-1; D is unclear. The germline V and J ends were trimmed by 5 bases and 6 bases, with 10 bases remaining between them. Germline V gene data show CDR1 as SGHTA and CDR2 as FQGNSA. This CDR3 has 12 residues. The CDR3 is CASSRGTPEAFF. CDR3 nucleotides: TGTGCCAGCAGCCGCGGTACCCCTGAAGCTTTCTTT.

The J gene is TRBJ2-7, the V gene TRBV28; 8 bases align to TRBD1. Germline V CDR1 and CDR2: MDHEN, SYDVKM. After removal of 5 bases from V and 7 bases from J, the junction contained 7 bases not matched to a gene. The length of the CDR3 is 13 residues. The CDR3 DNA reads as TGTGCCAGCAGTATTCAGGGGGCTAGAGAGCAGTACTTC. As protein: CASSIQGAREQYF.

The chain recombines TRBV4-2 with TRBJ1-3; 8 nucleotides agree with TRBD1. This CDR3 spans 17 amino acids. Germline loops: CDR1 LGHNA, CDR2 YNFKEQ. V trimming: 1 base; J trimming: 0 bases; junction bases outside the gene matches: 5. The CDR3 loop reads CASSQGTGGPSGNTIYF. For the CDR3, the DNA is TGTGCCAGCAGCCAAGGTACAGGGGGACCCTCTGGAAACACCATATATTTT.

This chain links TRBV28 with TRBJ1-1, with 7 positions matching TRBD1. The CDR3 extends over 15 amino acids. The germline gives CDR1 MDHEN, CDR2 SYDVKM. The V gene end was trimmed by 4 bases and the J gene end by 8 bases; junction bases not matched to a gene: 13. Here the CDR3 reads CASSSGQPTGEEAFF. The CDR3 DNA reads TGTGCCAGCAGTTCGGGACAGCCTACCGGGGAAGAAGCTTTCTTT.

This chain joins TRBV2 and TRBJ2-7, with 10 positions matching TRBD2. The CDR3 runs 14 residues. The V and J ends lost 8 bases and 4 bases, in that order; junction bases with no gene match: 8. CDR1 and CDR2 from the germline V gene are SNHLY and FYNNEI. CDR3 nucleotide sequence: TGTGCCAGCCGTGGGGTAGCGGGGGGTTACGAGCAGTACTTC. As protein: CASRGVAGGYEQYF. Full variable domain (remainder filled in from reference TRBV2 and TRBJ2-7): EPEVTQTPSHQVTQMGQEVILRCVPISNHLYFYWYRQILGQKVEFLVSFYNNEISEKSEIFDDQFSVERPDGSNFTLKIRSTKLEDSAMYFCASRGVAGGYEQYFGPGTRLTVT.